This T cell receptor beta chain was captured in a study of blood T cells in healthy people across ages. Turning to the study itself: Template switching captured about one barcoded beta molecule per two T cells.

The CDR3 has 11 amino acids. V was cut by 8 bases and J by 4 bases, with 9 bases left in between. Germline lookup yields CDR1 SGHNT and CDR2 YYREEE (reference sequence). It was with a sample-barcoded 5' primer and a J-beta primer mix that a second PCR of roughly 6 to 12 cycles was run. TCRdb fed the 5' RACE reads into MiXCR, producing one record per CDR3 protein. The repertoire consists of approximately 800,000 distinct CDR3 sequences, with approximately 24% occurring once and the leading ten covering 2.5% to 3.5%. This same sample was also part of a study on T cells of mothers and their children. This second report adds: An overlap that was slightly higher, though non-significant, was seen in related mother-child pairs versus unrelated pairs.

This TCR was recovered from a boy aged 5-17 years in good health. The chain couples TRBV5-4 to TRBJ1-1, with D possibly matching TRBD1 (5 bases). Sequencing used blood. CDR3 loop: CASWRGTEAFF. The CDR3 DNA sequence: TGTGCCAGTTGGAGGGGCACTGAAGCTTTCTTT.